Listed below are T cell receptor beta chains from one sample, sequenced in a study of cytomegalovirus exposure and HLA in healthy donors. Using immunoSEQ multiplex PCR, the repertoire was profiled, and TCRdb retains in-frame clones only, with some absent. In the table there are a few hundred thousand clones, 65% to 85% of which are singletons. The specimen was PBMCs. Every receptor here comes from a man aged 30 to 39 in good health and CMV-seronegative. Both conserved end residues are part of each CDR3. The order of the fields is clone size, V gene, D gene, J gene, CDR3 DNA, CDR3 protein. A D gene is named only where the DNA matches it firmly. Only part of the rows carry a size: once, few, many, or a class if the clone is expanded.

clone_size: NA
v_call: TRBV7-2
d_call: NA
j_call: TRBJ2-7
cdr3_nt: TGTGCCAGCGGAGGCAGAGACTACGAGCAGTACTTC
cdr3_aa: CASGGRDYEQYF

clone_size: NA
v_call: TRBV28
d_call: NA
j_call: TRBJ2-7
cdr3_nt: TGTGCCAGCAGTTTTGCAGGGGCGATCTCCTACGAGCAGTACTTC
cdr3_aa: CASSFAGAISYEQYF

clone_size: NA
v_call: TRBV7-8
d_call: NA
j_call: TRBJ1-3
cdr3_nt: TGTGCCAGCAGCTTAGTGGCAGAATTATCTGGAAACACCATATATTTT
cdr3_aa: CASSLVAELSGNTIYF

clone_size: NA
v_call: TRBV28
d_call: NA
j_call: TRBJ2-5
cdr3_nt: TGTGCCAGCAGTTTAGAGAGACTAGGAAGAGAGACCCAGTACTTC
cdr3_aa: CASSLERLGRETQYF

clone_size: NA
v_call: TRBV6-1
d_call: TRBD1
j_call: TRBJ1-1
cdr3_nt: TGTGCCAGCATGGCCCAACCGGGACAGGGGGTTGAAGCTTTCTTT
cdr3_aa: CASMAQPGQGVEAFF

clone_size: NA
v_call: TRBV7-2
d_call: TRBD1
j_call: TRBJ1-1
cdr3_nt: TGTGCCAGCATCGAAGCGCAGGGGGCAGGCACTGAAGCTTTCTTT
cdr3_aa: CASIEAQGAGTEAFF

clone_size: NA
v_call: TRBV5-1
d_call: NA
j_call: TRBJ1-6
cdr3_nt: TGCGCCAGCAGGGTCGGCGGACAGTATAATTCACCCCTCCACTTT
cdr3_aa: CASRVGGQYNSPLHF

clone_size: NA
v_call: TRBV28
d_call: NA
j_call: TRBJ2-1
cdr3_nt: TGTGCCAGCAGTTTAACAGGGAACAATGAGCAGTTCTTC
cdr3_aa: CASSLTGNNEQFF

clone_size: NA
v_call: TRBV2
d_call: TRBD1
j_call: TRBJ1-5
cdr3_nt: TGTGCCAGCACCCTAGGGACAGGCGGGCATCAGCCCCAGCATTTT
cdr3_aa: CASTLGTGGHQPQHF

clone_size: few
v_call: TRBV7-2
d_call: NA
j_call: TRBJ2-1
cdr3_nt: TGTGCCAGCAGCTTAGCAGGCGGGGTTTACAATGAGCAGTTCTTC
cdr3_aa: CASSLAGGVYNEQFF

clone_size: NA
v_call: TRBV5-6
d_call: NA
j_call: TRBJ2-3
cdr3_nt: TGTGCCAGCAGCGGAAGGGGGTTCACGGATACGCAGTATTTT
cdr3_aa: CASSGRGFTDTQYF